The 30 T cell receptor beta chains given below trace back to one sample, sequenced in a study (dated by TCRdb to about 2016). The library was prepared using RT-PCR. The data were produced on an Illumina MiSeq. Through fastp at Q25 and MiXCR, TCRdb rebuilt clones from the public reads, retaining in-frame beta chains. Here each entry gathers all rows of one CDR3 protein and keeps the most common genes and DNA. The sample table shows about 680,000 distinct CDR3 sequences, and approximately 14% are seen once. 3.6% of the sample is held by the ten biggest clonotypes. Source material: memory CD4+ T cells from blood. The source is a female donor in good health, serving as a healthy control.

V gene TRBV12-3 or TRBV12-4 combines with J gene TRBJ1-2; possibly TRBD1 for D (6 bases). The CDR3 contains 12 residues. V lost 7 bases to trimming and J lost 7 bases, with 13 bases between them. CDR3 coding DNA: TGTGCCAGCACCTTAGGGGGGGCTGGCTACACCTTC. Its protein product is CASTLGGAGYTF.

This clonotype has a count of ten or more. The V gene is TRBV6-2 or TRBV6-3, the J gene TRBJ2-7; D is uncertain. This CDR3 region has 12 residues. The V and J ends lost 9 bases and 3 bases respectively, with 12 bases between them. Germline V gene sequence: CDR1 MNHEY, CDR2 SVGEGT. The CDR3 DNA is TGTGCCAGTCTGTCGAGCAACTACGAGCAGTACTTC. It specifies CASLSSNYEQYF.

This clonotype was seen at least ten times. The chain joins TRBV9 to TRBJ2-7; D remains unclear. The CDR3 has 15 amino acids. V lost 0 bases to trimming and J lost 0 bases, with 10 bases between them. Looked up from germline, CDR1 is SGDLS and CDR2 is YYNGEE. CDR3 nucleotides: TGTGCCAGCAGCGTAGGCGGCGGCCTCTCCTACGAGCAGTACTTC. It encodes CASSVGGGLSYEQYF.

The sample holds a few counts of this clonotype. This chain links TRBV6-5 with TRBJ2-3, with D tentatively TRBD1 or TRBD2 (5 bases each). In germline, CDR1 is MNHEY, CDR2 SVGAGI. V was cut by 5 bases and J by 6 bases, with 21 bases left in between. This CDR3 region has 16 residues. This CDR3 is CASSPPGGGISDTQYF. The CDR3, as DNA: TGTGCCAGCAGTCCCCCTGGGGGTGGCATCAGCGATACGCAGTATTTT.

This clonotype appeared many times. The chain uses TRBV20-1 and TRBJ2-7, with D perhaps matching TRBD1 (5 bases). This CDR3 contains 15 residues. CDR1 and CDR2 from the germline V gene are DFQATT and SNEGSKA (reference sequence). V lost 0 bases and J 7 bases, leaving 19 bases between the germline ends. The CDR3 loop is CSARDMGHPSWEQYF. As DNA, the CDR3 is TGCAGTGCTAGAGATATGGGGCACCCATCTTGGGAGCAGTACTTC.

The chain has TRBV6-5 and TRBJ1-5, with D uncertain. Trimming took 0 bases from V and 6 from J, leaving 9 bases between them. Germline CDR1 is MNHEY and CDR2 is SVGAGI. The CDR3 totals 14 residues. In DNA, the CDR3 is TGTGCCAGCAGTTACTCGTCAGGTACTCAGCCCCAGCATTTT. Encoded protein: CASSYSSGTQPQHF.

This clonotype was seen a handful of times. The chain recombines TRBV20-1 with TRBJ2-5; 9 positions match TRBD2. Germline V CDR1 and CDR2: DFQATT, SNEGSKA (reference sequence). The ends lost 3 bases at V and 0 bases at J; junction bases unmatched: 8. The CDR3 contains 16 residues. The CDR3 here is CSARGLAGRYQETQYF. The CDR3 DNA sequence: TGCAGTGCTAGGGGGCTAGCGGGGAGGTACCAAGAGACCCAGTACTTC.

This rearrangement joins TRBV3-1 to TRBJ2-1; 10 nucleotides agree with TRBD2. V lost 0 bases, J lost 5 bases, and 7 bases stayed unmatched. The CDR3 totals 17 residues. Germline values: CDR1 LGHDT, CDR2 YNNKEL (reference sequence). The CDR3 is CASSQDIRTSGNNEQFF. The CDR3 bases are TGTGCCAGCAGCCAAGATATTAGGACTAGCGGAAACAATGAGCAGTTCTTC.

The CDR3 DNA is TGCGCCAGCAGCCAAGTAGCGGGGAATCTGTACGAGCAGTACTTC. As protein: CASSQVAGNLYEQYF. The chain combines TRBV4-1 with TRBJ2-7; 8 bases agree with TRBD2. Germline lookup yields CDR1 MGHRA and CDR2 YSYEKL. The CDR3 runs 15 residues. J lost 4 bases, V lost 1 base, and 6 bases had no gene match.

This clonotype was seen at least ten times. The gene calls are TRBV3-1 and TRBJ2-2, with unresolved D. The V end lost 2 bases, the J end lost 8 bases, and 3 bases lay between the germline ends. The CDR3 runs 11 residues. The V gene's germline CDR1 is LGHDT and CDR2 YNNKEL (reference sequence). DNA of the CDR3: TGTGCCAGCAGCCAATTGGGGGAGCTGTTTTTT. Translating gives CASSQLGELFF.

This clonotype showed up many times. CDR3 residues: CSARGVAEAFF. DNA of the CDR3: TGCAGTGCTCGCGGGGTGGCTGAAGCTTTCTTT. The rearrangement joins TRBV20-1 to TRBJ1-1; D gene uncertain. From germline, CDR1 is DFQATT and CDR2 SNEGSKA (reference sequence). CDR3 length: 11 amino acids. V was cut by 5 bases and J by 6 bases, with 10 bases left in between.

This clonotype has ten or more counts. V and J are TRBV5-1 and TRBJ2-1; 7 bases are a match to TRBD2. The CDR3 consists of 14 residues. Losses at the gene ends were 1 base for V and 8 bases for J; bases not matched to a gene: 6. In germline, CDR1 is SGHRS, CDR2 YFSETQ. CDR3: CASSLIRGGDEQFF. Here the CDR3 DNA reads TGCGCCAGCAGCTTGATCCGGGGAGGGGATGAGCAGTTCTTC.

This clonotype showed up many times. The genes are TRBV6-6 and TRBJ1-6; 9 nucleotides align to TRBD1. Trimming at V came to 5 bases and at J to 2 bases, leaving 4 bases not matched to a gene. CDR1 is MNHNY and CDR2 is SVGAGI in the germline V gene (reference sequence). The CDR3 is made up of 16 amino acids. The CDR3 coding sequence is TGTGCCAGCAGTCCAAGGGACAGGGCCTATAATTCACCCCTCCACTTT. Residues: CASSPRDRAYNSPLHF.

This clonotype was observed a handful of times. For the CDR3, the DNA is TGCAGTGCTAGAGACGGACTAGCGGGGAATGAGCAGTTCTTC. This gives the protein CSARDGLAGNEQFF. The genes are TRBV20-1 and TRBJ2-1; 12 bases fit TRBD2. V was pared by 0 bases and J by 7 bases, with 1 base of the junction left unmatched. CDR3 length equals 14 residues. Per germline, CDR1 DFQATT and CDR2 SNEGSKA (reference sequence).

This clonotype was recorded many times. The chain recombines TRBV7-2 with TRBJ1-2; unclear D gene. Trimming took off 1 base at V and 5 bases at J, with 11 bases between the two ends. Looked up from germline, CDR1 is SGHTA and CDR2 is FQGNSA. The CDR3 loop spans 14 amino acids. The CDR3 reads CASSLDGQPYGYTF. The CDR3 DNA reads TGTGCCAGCAGCTTAGATGGGCAGCCGTATGGCTACACCTTC.

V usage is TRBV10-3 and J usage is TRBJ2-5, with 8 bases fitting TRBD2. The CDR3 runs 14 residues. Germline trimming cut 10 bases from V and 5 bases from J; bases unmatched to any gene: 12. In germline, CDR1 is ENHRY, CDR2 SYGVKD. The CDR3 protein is CATLPGGPSETQYF. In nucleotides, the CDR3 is TGTGCCACCCTACCGGGAGGGCCCTCGGAGACCCAGTACTTC.

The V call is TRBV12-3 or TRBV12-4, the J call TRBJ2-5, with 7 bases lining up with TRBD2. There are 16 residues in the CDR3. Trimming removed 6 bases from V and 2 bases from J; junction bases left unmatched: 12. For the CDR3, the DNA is TGTGCCAGCAGATGGACTAGAGGGAGTAAACAAGAGACCCAGTACTTC. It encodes CASRWTRGSKQETQYF.

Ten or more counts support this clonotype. The CDR3, as DNA: TGCGCCAGTCAAAGCCCCGGGACAGGGGGGTTTAGCGAGCAGTACTTC. Amino acid sequence: CASQSPGTGGFSEQYF. The chain uses TRBV5-1 and TRBJ2-7; 11 bases line up with TRBD1. The CDR3 has 16 residues. The germline CDR1 and CDR2 sequences are SGHRS and YFSETQ. Trimming took 8 bases from V and 6 from J; bases not matched to a gene: 16.

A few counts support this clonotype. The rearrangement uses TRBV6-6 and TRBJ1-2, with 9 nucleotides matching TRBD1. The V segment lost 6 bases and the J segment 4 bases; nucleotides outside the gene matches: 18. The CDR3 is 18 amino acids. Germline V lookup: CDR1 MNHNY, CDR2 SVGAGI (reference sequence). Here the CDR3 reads CASSASRDRVAFGYGYTF. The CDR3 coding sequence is TGTGCCAGCAGCGCCTCCCGGGACAGGGTCGCATTTGGCTATGGCTACACCTTC.

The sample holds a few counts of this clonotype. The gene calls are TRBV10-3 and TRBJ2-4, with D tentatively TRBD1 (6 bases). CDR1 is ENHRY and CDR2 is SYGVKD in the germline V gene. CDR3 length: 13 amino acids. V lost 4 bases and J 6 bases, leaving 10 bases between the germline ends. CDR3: CAISARDTNIQYF. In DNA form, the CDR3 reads TGTGCCATCAGTGCCCGGGACACAAACATTCAGTACTTC.

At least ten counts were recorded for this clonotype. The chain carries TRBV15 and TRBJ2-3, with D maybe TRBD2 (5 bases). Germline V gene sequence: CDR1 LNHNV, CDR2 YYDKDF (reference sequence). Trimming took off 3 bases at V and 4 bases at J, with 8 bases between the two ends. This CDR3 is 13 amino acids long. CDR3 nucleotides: TGTGCCACCAGCAGGCAGAGGGCAGATACGCAGTATTTT. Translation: CATSRQRADTQYF. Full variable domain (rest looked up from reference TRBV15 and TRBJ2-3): DAMVIQNPRYQVTQFGKPVTLSCSQTLNHNVMYWYQQKSSQAPKLLFHYYDKDFNNEADTPDNFQSRRPNTSFCFLDIRSPGLGDTAMYLCATSRQRADTQYFGPGTRLTVL.

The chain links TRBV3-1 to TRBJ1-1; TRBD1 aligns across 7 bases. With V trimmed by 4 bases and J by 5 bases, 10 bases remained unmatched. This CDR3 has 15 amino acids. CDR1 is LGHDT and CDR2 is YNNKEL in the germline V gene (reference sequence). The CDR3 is CASSPGQGEATEAFF. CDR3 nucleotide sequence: TGTGCCAGCAGCCCTGGTCAGGGGGAGGCTACTGAAGCTTTCTTT.

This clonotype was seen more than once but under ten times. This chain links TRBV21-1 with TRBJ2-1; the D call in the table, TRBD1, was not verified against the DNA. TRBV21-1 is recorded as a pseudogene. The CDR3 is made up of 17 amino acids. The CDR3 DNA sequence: TGTGCCAGCAGCTGGGGGGGGACAGGTCCCCTTTACAATGAGCAGTTCTTC. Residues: CASSWGGTGPLYNEQFF.

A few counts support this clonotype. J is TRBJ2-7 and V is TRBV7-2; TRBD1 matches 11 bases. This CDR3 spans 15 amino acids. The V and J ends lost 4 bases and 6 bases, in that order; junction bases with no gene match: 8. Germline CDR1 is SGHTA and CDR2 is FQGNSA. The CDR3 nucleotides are TGTGCCAGCAGCTCACGGACAGGGGGCTTCACCGAGCAGTACTTC. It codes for CASSSRTGGFTEQYF.

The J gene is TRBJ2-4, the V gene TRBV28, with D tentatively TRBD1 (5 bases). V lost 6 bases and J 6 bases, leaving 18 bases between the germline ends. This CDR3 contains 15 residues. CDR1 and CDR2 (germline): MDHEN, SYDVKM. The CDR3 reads CASSPHTGMRNIQYF. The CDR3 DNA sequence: TGTGCCAGCAGCCCCCACACAGGCATGAGAAACATTCAGTACTTC.

The CDR3, as DNA: TGTGCCAGCAACACGGGGAACTATGGCTACACCTTC. Its translation is CASNTGNYGYTF. This sequence joins TRBV6-2 or TRBV6-3 and TRBJ1-2; D gene uncertain. The V and J ends lost 7 bases and 2 bases respectively, with 8 bases between them. The CDR3 sequence is 12 residues long. The germline CDR1 and CDR2 sequences are MNHEY and SVGEGT.

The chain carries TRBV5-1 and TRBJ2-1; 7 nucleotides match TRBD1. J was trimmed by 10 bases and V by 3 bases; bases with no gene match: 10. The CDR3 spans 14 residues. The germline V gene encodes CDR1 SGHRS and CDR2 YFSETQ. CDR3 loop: CASSSQGQAQEQFF. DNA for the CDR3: TGCGCCAGCAGCTCGCAAGGACAGGCCCAAGAGCAGTTCTTC.

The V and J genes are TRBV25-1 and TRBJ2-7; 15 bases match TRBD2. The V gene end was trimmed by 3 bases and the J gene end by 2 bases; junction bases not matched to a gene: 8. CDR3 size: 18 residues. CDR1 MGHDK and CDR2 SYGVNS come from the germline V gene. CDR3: CASSDLRTSGRVTYEQYF. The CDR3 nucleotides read TGTGCCAGCAGTGACCTCCGGACTAGCGGGAGGGTGACCTACGAGCAGTACTTC.

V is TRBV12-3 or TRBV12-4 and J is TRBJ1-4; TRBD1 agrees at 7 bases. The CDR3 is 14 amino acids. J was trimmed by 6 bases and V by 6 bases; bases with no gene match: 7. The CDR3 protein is CASRTGTVYEKLFF. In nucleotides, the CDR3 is TGTGCCAGCAGAACCGGGACAGTCTATGAAAAACTGTTTTTT.

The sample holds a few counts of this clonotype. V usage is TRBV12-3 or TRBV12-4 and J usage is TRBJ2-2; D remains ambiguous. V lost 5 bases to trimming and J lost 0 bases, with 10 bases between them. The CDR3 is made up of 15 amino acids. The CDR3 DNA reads TGTGCCAGCAGTCCAGTTGCGGCGAACACCGGGGAGCTGTTTTTT. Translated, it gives CASSPVAANTGELFF.